These T cell receptor beta chains were read from a single sample in a study of cytomegalovirus exposure and HLA in healthy donors. Repertoires were generated with immunoSEQ multiplex PCR, while TCRdb's copy carries only in-frame clones and drops some. The repertoire holds 150,000 to 200,000 clones, approximately 80% seen once, with approximately 5.4% in the top ten. The sample comprised PBMCs. The receptors here all came from a woman in her 30s in good health and CMV-seropositive. The CDR3 runs from the conserved cysteine through the conserved F or W. The order of the fields is J gene, V gene, CDR3 protein.

J: TRBJ1-2
V: TRBV4-3
CDR3: CASSQDRTGLYGYTF

J: TRBJ1-1
V: TRBV29-1
CDR3: CSVGVARAHTEAFF

J: TRBJ2-2
V: TRBV5-1
CDR3: CASSLVRGLTGELFF

J: TRBJ1-5
V: TRBV27
CDR3: CASSPRQGRTDQPQHF

J: TRBJ2-7
V: TRBV19
CDR3: CASSILYEQYF

J: TRBJ2-7
V: TRBV29-1
CDR3: CSVAPDLGGVSYEQYF

J: TRBJ1-4
V: TRBV7-8
CDR3: CASSRTGTNEKLFF

J: TRBJ1-1
V: TRBV19
CDR3: CASSILDRMNTEAFF

J: TRBJ1-1
V: TRBV9
CDR3: CASSVTPIGNTEAFF

J: TRBJ1-2
V: TRBV7-6
CDR3: CASSLWRGGDGYTF

J: TRBJ2-5
V: TRBV14
CDR3: CARDRAATQYF

J: TRBJ1-5
V: TRBV19
CDR3: CASSIRVGGAAGRQPQHF

J: TRBJ2-1
V: TRBV9
CDR3: CASSVAAGSREQFF

J: TRBJ1-1
V: TRBV7-9
CDR3: CASTTGSRQVFF

J: TRBJ2-1
V: TRBV5-1
CDR3: CASRLGLYNEQFF

J: NA
V: TRBV27
CDR3: CASSSRSYEQYF

J: TRBJ2-7
V: TRBV6-1
CDR3: CATSCEQYF

J: TRBJ1-1
V: TRBV28
CDR3: CASRNTLITEAFF

J: TRBJ2-1
V: TRBV11-2
CDR3: CASSFLAGLGNEQFF

J: TRBJ2-1
V: TRBV6-5
CDR3: CASGFGGSLDEQFF

J: TRBJ2-3
V: TRBV13
CDR3: CASSYRSSDTQYF

J: TRBJ2-5
V: TRBV6-1
CDR3: CASSLKRETQYF

J: TRBJ1-1
V: TRBV25-1
CDR3: CASSEHWGLNTEAFF

J: TRBJ2-1
V: TRBV14
CDR3: CASSPGIYYNEQFF

J: TRBJ2-3
V: TRBV7-9
CDR3: CAIRTDTQYF

J: TRBJ1-2
V: TRBV25-1
CDR3: CASSLRTGSGYTF

J: TRBJ2-3
V: TRBV7-6
CDR3: CASSLGSGSFGDTQYF

J: TRBJ1-1
V: TRBV10-1
CDR3: CASKRGLNTEAFF

J: TRBJ1-2
V: TRBV6-1
CDR3: CASTSLGTGAYGYTF

J: TRBJ1-4
V: TRBV5-1
CDR3: CASSPPGGVREKLFF

J: TRBJ2-7
V: TRBV15
CDR3: CATSRERGPPYEQYF

J: TRBJ2-7
V: TRBV21-1
CDR3: CASSHRTSYEQYF

J: TRBJ2-3
V: TRBV4-1
CDR3: CASSQGRSTDTQYF

J: TRBJ2-7
V: TRBV6-1
CDR3: CASSRGQGFYEQYF

J: TRBJ2-1
V: TRBV7-6
CDR3: CASSFWTGGNYNEQFF

J: TRBJ1-1
V: TRBV7-8
CDR3: CASSLDGTGDLLNTEAFF

J: TRBJ2-7
V: TRBV5-6
CDR3: CASSLGTGVYEQYF

J: TRBJ1-2
V: TRBV6-5
CDR3: CASSYYLGGGYTF

J: TRBJ2-4
V: TRBV19
CDR3: CASSLRGRINNIQYF

J: TRBJ1-2
V: TRBV10-1
CDR3: CASSEQASYGYTF

J: TRBJ2-7
V: TRBV6-1
CDR3: CASFRDKTYEQYF

J: TRBJ1-5
V: TRBV11-2
CDR3: CASSPGGTGYQPQHF

J: TRBJ2-6
V: TRBV7-9
CDR3: CASSLGSPGANVLTF

J: TRBJ2-1
V: TRBV7-6
CDR3: CASSLFRSSYNEQFF

J: TRBJ2-5
V: TRBV18
CDR3: CASSPTTVRMYQETQYF

J: TRBJ1-1
V: TRBV6-5
CDR3: CASRGRGMNTEAFF

J: TRBJ2-2
V: TRBV27
CDR3: CASSLTSGRAGDRELFF

J: TRBJ2-7
V: TRBV13
CDR3: CASSLGLAGGPYEQYF